These T cell receptor beta chains were read from a single sample in a study of spatial heterogeneity in lung cancer. MiXCR was run by TCRdb on the 5' RACE reads, yielding one entry per CDR3 protein. The sample has 5,700 or so distinct CDR3 sequences, roughly 29% seen once. The specimen was lung tumor tissue, collected at surgery. The receptors were sampled from a male donor with early-stage non-small cell lung cancer. CDR3s include the opening cysteine and the closing phenylalanine or tryptophan. The D gene is left open where the match is weak. Clone size is shown for a subset of rows, as once, few, many or a class of expanded clone.

- - TRBJ2-3 TRBV7-9 TGTGCCAGCAGCCTCGACTCAGATACGCAGTATTTT CASSLDSDTQYF
- - TRBJ2-7 TRBV20-1 TGCAGTGCTAGGGACGAAGCGGGTCCTTCCTACGAGCAGTACTTC CSARDEAGPSYEQYF
TRBD2 - TRBJ2-3 TRBV3-1 TGTGCCAGCAGACAGACTAGCGGGAAGGACGGGGCGCAGTATTTT CASRQTSGKDGAQYF
TRBD2 many TRBJ2-2 TRBV20-1 TGCAGTGCCCTGTGGCAGCGGGGGGACGGGGAGCTGTTTTTT CSALWQRGDGELFF
- many TRBJ1-1 TRBV6-6 TGTGCCAGCACTAGGACCCCGACGGCTTTCTTT CASTRTPTAFF
TRBD2 medium-sized TRBJ2-3 TRBV4-2 TGTGCCAGCAGCCCTTTTACCGGGACTAGCGATCCAGATACGCAGTATTTT CASSPFTGTSDPDTQYF
TRBD1 many TRBJ2-7 TRBV2 TGTGCCAGCAGTGAAGGGGGACAGGGAACCTACGAGCAGTACTTC CASSEGGQGTYEQYF
- many TRBJ2-1 TRBV7-2 TGTGCCAGCAGCTCCCCAGGTAATGAGCAGTTCTTC CASSSPGNEQFF
- - TRBJ2-7 TRBV6-6 TGCGCCAGAAGTCGGGGACGGTACTACGAGCAGTACTTC CARSRGRYYEQYF
TRBD1 few TRBJ2-5 TRBV7-6 TGTGCCAGCAGCCCAGGGGGCGAAGAGACCCAGTACTTC CASSPGGEETQYF
TRBD2 many TRBJ2-3 TRBV28 TGTGCCAGCAGTTGGGGACTAGCGGGAGGAGATACGCAGTATTTT CASSWGLAGGDTQYF
- - TRBJ2-5 TRBV29-1 TGCAGCGTTGAAAAGTCAGCCCAAGAGACCCAGTACTTC CSVEKSAQETQYF
- - TRBJ2-1 TRBV6-6 TGTGCCGGCCAACCCGGGGACCCTCTCGGGGTGCAGTTCTTC CAGQPGDPLGVQFF
- few TRBJ1-5 TRBV6-5 TGTGCCAGCAGCCTAAGGGGCCAGCAGCCCCAGCATTTT CASSLRGQQPQHF
- - TRBJ2-3 TRBV4-2 TGTGCCAGCAGCCAAGATGACCCTAGAACAGATACGCAGTATTTT CASSQDDPRTDTQYF
- medium-sized TRBJ2-7 TRBV28 TGTGCCAGCAGTTTGCTGGATACCTACGAGCAGTACTTC CASSLLDTYEQYF
TRBD2 medium-sized TRBJ2-3 TRBV20-1 TGCAGTGCTAGACGGCGGGAGTCTTCAGATACGCAGTATTTT CSARRRESSDTQYF
- medium-sized TRBJ2-7 TRBV20-1 TGCAGTGCTAGGAGGGGCGCGGGGGCGTTAGACGAGCAGTACTTC CSARRGAGALDEQYF
TRBD1 medium-sized TRBJ2-6 TRBV7-3 TGTGCCAGCAGCGAGACAGGGGGCACTGGGGCCAACGTCCTGACTTTC CASSETGGTGANVLTF
- - TRBJ2-2 TRBV18 TGTGCCAGCTCACCAGGCCAGCCGAGCACCGGGGAGCTGTTTTTT CASSPGQPSTGELFF
- large TRBJ2-5 TRBV6-2/TRBV6-3 TGTGCCAGCAGTCCTCCCGTCGGCGGAGGGGGAGAGACCCAGTACTTC CASSPPVGGGGETQYF
- many TRBJ2-2 TRBV27 TGTGCCAGCAGGGCCGGGGCGAACACCGGGGAGCTGTTTTTT CASRAGANTGELFF
TRBD2 - TRBJ2-1 TRBV7-2 TGTGCCAGCAGCTTTGGCCTAGCGGGCCTCAATGAGCAGTTCTTC CASSFGLAGLNEQFF